This paragraph reports one T cell receptor (beta chain). The data are from a study of T cell changes during pregnancy in multiple sclerosis. TCRdb keeps only in-frame clones here, not all; method: immunoSEQ multiplex PCR. The sample has approximately 59,000 clones; roughly 95% are singletons. The source material was CD4+ T cells from peripheral blood mononuclear cells, sampled before pregnancy. This TCR derives from a female donor with multiple sclerosis, enrolled in a pregnancy study.

CDR3 in amino acids: CASSFPTLVDSPNEQFF. The CDR3 coding sequence is TGTGCCAGCAGCTTTCCTACACTTGTAGACAGCCCCAATGAGCAGTTCTTC. This rearrangement joins TRBV5-4 to TRBJ2-1; a possible D gene is TRBD1 (5 bases). The CDR3 sequence is 17 residues long. Germline V lookup: CDR1 SGHNT, CDR2 YYREEE (reference sequence). V was trimmed by 2 bases and J by 6 bases, leaving 21 bases between them.